Listed below are T cell receptor beta chains from one sample, sequenced in a study of T cells after yellow fever vaccination. TCRdb called the 5' RACE reads again in MiXCR, with one record for every CDR3 protein. The table has about 580,000 distinct CDR3 sequences, roughly a sixth seen once; the top ten hold roughly 17%. Sequencing was performed on PBMCs, taken 5 to 6 days after the first yellow fever vaccination. The origin of the receptors is a man aged 18 to 35 who received the YFV17D yellow fever vaccine. Both conserved end residues are part of each CDR3. Each record gives: clone size, J gene, D gene, V gene, CDR3 protein, CDR3 DNA. D genes are given only for firm matches. Clone size, where shown, is once, few, many, or a class for clones that have expanded.

abundance: few; j_gene: TRBJ1-6; d_gene: -; v_gene: TRBV4-3; CDR3aa: CASSQEGGRDRYSPLHF; CDR3nt: TGCGCCAGCAGCCAAGAGGGTGGCCGGGACCGGTATTCACCCCTCCACTTT
abundance: few; j_gene: TRBJ2-2; d_gene: TRBD2; v_gene: TRBV6-5; CDR3aa: CASSYTNPGLAENTGELFF; CDR3nt: TGTGCCAGCAGTTACACAAACCCCGGACTAGCGGAGAACACCGGGGAGCTGTTTTTT
abundance: few; j_gene: TRBJ2-2; d_gene: -; v_gene: TRBV7-2; CDR3aa: CASSPRPEGTGELFF; CDR3nt: TGTGCCAGCAGCCCGCGACCAGAGGGCACCGGGGAGCTGTTTTTT
abundance: -; j_gene: TRBJ1-1; d_gene: -; v_gene: TRBV7-3; CDR3aa: CASSFLGAGTEAFF; CDR3nt: TGTGCCAGCAGCTTCCTCGGGGCGGGGACTGAAGCTTTCTTT
abundance: -; j_gene: TRBJ2-7; d_gene: TRBD2; v_gene: TRBV9; CDR3aa: CASSESPAGNYEQYF; CDR3nt: TGTGCCAGCAGCGAAAGCCCAGCGGGGAACTACGAGCAGTACTTC
abundance: -; j_gene: TRBJ2-2; d_gene: -; v_gene: TRBV9; CDR3aa: CASSVGTAWTGELFF; CDR3nt: TGTGCCAGCAGCGTGGGAACGGCGTGGACCGGGGAGCTGTTTTTT
abundance: -; j_gene: TRBJ2-5; d_gene: TRBD2; v_gene: TRBV5-1; CDR3aa: CASSLSGTSPQVATQYF; CDR3nt: TGCGCCAGCAGCTTGTCCGGGACTAGCCCCCAGGTTGCGACCCAGTACTTC
abundance: -; j_gene: TRBJ1-1; d_gene: -; v_gene: TRBV7-2; CDR3aa: CASSLANQGIDEAFF; CDR3nt: TGTGCCAGCAGCTTAGCGAACCAGGGGATAGATGAAGCTTTCTTT
abundance: few; j_gene: TRBJ2-3; d_gene: TRBD2; v_gene: TRBV9; CDR3aa: CASSAQAGGPTDTQYF; CDR3nt: TGTGCCAGCAGCGCCCAAGCGGGGGGGCCGACAGATACGCAGTATTTT
abundance: once; j_gene: TRBJ2-2; d_gene: -; v_gene: TRBV10-3; CDR3aa: CAIGSLGNTGELFF; CDR3nt: TGTGCCATCGGAAGTTTGGGGAACACCGGGGAGCTGTTTTTT
abundance: -; j_gene: TRBJ1-3; d_gene: -; v_gene: TRBV5-1; CDR3aa: CASSLSGTESGNTIYF; CDR3nt: TGCGCCAGCAGCCTTTCCGGGACCGAATCTGGAAACACCATATATTTT
abundance: few; j_gene: TRBJ2-5; d_gene: -; v_gene: TRBV11-2; CDR3aa: CASSLIGRVQETQYF; CDR3nt: TGTGCCAGCAGCTTAATCGGCAGGGTCCAAGAGACCCAGTACTTC
abundance: many; j_gene: TRBJ1-2; d_gene: -; v_gene: TRBV28; CDR3aa: CASSPTGRGLPGYTF; CDR3nt: TGTGCCAGCAGTCCTACGGGAAGAGGGTTGCCCGGCTACACCTTC
abundance: -; j_gene: TRBJ1-3; d_gene: -; v_gene: TRBV18; CDR3aa: CASSPGTSTIGNTIYF; CDR3nt: TGTGCCAGCTCACCAGGGACATCGACTATTGGAAACACCATATATTTT
abundance: -; j_gene: TRBJ2-5; d_gene: -; v_gene: TRBV6-5; CDR3aa: CASSYDGGETQYF; CDR3nt: TGTGCCAGCAGTTACGATGGTGGAGAGACCCAGTACTTC
abundance: -; j_gene: TRBJ2-7; d_gene: TRBD2; v_gene: TRBV4-2; CDR3aa: CASSQEFVVAGGPSYEQYF; CDR3nt: TGTGCCAGCAGCCAAGAGTTTGTGGTAGCGGGGGGGCCGTCCTACGAGCAGTACTTC
abundance: few; j_gene: TRBJ1-1; d_gene: -; v_gene: TRBV7-9; CDR3aa: CASSVYRDMNTEAFF; CDR3nt: TGTGCCAGCAGCGTCTACAGAGACATGAACACTGAAGCTTTCTTT
abundance: -; j_gene: TRBJ1-2; d_gene: TRBD1; v_gene: TRBV6-1; CDR3aa: CASSEVAGGYGYTF; CDR3nt: TGTGCCAGCAGTGAAGTGGCAGGGGGCTATGGCTACACCTTC
abundance: once; j_gene: TRBJ2-5; d_gene: -; v_gene: TRBV5-1; CDR3aa: CASSATAYQETQYF; CDR3nt: TGCGCCAGCAGCGCAACAGCGTACCAAGAGACCCAGTACTTC
abundance: few; j_gene: TRBJ2-5; d_gene: TRBD2; v_gene: TRBV7-2; CDR3aa: CASSKGLAGLETQYF; CDR3nt: TGTGCCAGCAGCAAGGGACTAGCGGGGTTAGAGACCCAGTACTTC
abundance: -; j_gene: TRBJ2-5; d_gene: -; v_gene: TRBV12-3/TRBV12-4; CDR3aa: CASTETGFGGATQYF; CDR3nt: TGTGCCAGCACCGAAACGGGATTTGGCGGGGCGACCCAGTACTTC
abundance: -; j_gene: TRBJ2-3; d_gene: -; v_gene: TRBV7-2; CDR3aa: CASSLSRVQDTQYF; CDR3nt: TGTGCCAGCAGCTTGTCCAGGGTGCAAGATACGCAGTATTTT
abundance: many; j_gene: TRBJ2-5; d_gene: -; v_gene: TRBV6-2/TRBV6-3; CDR3aa: CASSYSGSGTQYF; CDR3nt: TGTGCCAGCAGTTACTCGGGCTCGGGGACCCAGTACTTC
abundance: -; j_gene: TRBJ1-1; d_gene: -; v_gene: TRBV21-1; CDR3aa: CASKNSHTEAFF; CDR3nt: TGTGCCAGCAAAAACAGCCACACTGAAGCTTTCTTT
abundance: -; j_gene: TRBJ1-2; d_gene: TRBD1; v_gene: TRBV5-1; CDR3aa: CASSRAGTGGFDTF; CDR3nt: TGCGCCAGCAGCAGGGCCGGGACAGGGGGCTTCGACACCTTC
abundance: -; j_gene: TRBJ1-6; d_gene: -; v_gene: TRBV4-1; CDR3aa: CASSSPTGGNSPLHF; CDR3nt: TGCGCCAGCAGCTCCCCGACAGGTGGCAATTCACCCCTCCACTTT
abundance: -; j_gene: TRBJ2-7; d_gene: -; v_gene: TRBV14; CDR3aa: CASSHFQEGSYEQYF; CDR3nt: TGTGCCAGCAGCCATTTCCAAGAGGGGTCTTACGAGCAGTACTTC
abundance: -; j_gene: TRBJ2-4; d_gene: TRBD2; v_gene: TRBV11-2; CDR3aa: CASSGRTSGLLAKNIQYF; CDR3nt: TGTGCCAGCAGCGGGAGGACTAGCGGGCTACTAGCCAAAAACATTCAGTACTTC
abundance: -; j_gene: TRBJ2-2; d_gene: -; v_gene: TRBV7-9; CDR3aa: CASSGLGELFF; CDR3nt: TGTGCCAGCAGCGGGTTAGGGGAGCTGTTTTTT
abundance: few; j_gene: TRBJ2-3; d_gene: TRBD1; v_gene: TRBV12-3/TRBV12-4; CDR3aa: CASSLRDRGSNTQYF; CDR3nt: TGTGCCAGCAGTTTAAGGGACAGGGGCTCAAATACGCAGTATTTT
abundance: -; j_gene: TRBJ1-6; d_gene: TRBD1; v_gene: TRBV5-1; CDR3aa: CASSLQGVDSPLHF; CDR3nt: TGCGCCAGCAGCTTACAGGGGGTTGATTCACCCCTCCACTTT
abundance: few; j_gene: TRBJ2-3; d_gene: -; v_gene: TRBV6-2/TRBV6-3; CDR3aa: CASSWGPYTDTQYF; CDR3nt: TGTGCCAGCAGTTGGGGTCCATACACAGATACGCAGTATTTT
abundance: many; j_gene: TRBJ1-4; d_gene: -; v_gene: TRBV5-1; CDR3aa: CASSRGVTNEKLFF; CDR3nt: TGCGCCAGCAGCCGAGGGGTAACTAATGAAAAACTGTTTTTT
abundance: few; j_gene: TRBJ2-3; d_gene: TRBD2; v_gene: TRBV7-2; CDR3aa: CASRNSGGAPDTQYF; CDR3nt: TGTGCCAGCAGAAATAGCGGGGGGGCCCCAGATACGCAGTATTTT
abundance: few; j_gene: TRBJ2-5; d_gene: TRBD1; v_gene: TRBV6-1; CDR3aa: CASSGRQGDQETQYF; CDR3nt: TGTGCCAGCAGTGGCCGACAGGGGGACCAAGAGACCCAGTACTTC
abundance: many; j_gene: TRBJ2-1; d_gene: TRBD1; v_gene: TRBV5-1; CDR3aa: CASGQGNYNEQFF; CDR3nt: TGCGCCAGCGGACAGGGGAACTACAATGAGCAGTTCTTC
abundance: many; j_gene: TRBJ2-2; d_gene: -; v_gene: TRBV7-2; CDR3aa: CASSLSQGFNTGELFF; CDR3nt: TGTGCCAGCAGCTTAAGCCAGGGGTTTAACACCGGGGAGCTGTTTTTT
abundance: few; j_gene: TRBJ1-1; d_gene: TRBD1; v_gene: TRBV29-1; CDR3aa: CSVRQGWGTEAFF; CDR3nt: TGCAGCGTCAGACAGGGCTGGGGGACTGAAGCTTTCTTT
abundance: -; j_gene: TRBJ1-1; d_gene: -; v_gene: TRBV12-3/TRBV12-4; CDR3aa: CASSSRNMNTEAFF; CDR3nt: TGTGCCAGCAGTTCCCGGAATATGAACACTGAAGCTTTCTTT
abundance: -; j_gene: TRBJ2-7; d_gene: TRBD1; v_gene: TRBV4-1; CDR3aa: CASSQVGTDYEQYF; CDR3nt: TGCGCCAGCAGCCAAGTAGGGACAGATTACGAGCAGTACTTC
abundance: few; j_gene: TRBJ2-1; d_gene: -; v_gene: TRBV9; CDR3aa: CASSPRSSAEQFF; CDR3nt: TGTGCCAGCAGCCCCCGTTCCTCAGCTGAGCAGTTCTTC
abundance: -; j_gene: TRBJ1-5; d_gene: TRBD1; v_gene: TRBV12-3/TRBV12-4; CDR3aa: CASSTGTGDKWNQPQHF; CDR3nt: TGTGCCAGCAGTACCGGGACAGGGGATAAGTGGAATCAGCCCCAGCATTTT
abundance: -; j_gene: TRBJ1-1; d_gene: -; v_gene: TRBV5-1; CDR3aa: CASSLKGDDTEAFF; CDR3nt: TGCGCCAGCAGCTTGAAGGGGGACGACACTGAAGCTTTCTTT
abundance: -; j_gene: TRBJ2-5; d_gene: TRBD1; v_gene: TRBV4-3; CDR3aa: CASSQDRAGTGETQYF; CDR3nt: TGCGCCAGCAGCCAAGATAGGGCAGGGACAGGAGAGACCCAGTACTTC
abundance: few; j_gene: TRBJ2-1; d_gene: TRBD1; v_gene: TRBV5-1; CDR3aa: CASSLGDRVTYNEQFF; CDR3nt: TGCGCCAGCAGCTTGGGGGACAGGGTGACCTACAATGAGCAGTTCTTC
abundance: -; j_gene: TRBJ1-5; d_gene: TRBD1; v_gene: TRBV6-2/TRBV6-3; CDR3aa: CASSYRDSFYSNQPQHF; CDR3nt: TGTGCCAGCAGTTATCGGGACAGCTTCTATAGCAACCAGCCCCAGCATTTT
abundance: few; j_gene: TRBJ1-2; d_gene: -; v_gene: TRBV9; CDR3aa: CASSVDGGVYGYTF; CDR3nt: TGTGCCAGCAGCGTAGATGGAGGGGTCTATGGCTACACCTTC
abundance: few; j_gene: TRBJ1-3; d_gene: TRBD1; v_gene: TRBV6-5; CDR3aa: CASSYGDRGNTIYF; CDR3nt: TGTGCCAGCAGTTACGGGGACAGGGGAAACACCATATATTTT
abundance: -; j_gene: TRBJ2-3; d_gene: TRBD2; v_gene: TRBV24-1; CDR3aa: CATSDGSAGGRADTQYF; CDR3nt: TGTGCCACCAGTGATGGATCAGCGGGGGGTCGGGCAGATACGCAGTATTTT